The 11 T cell receptor beta chains listed next were all sequenced from one sample in a study of Graves' ophthalmopathy and Graves' hyperthyroidism. RNA transcripts were the source from which TCR beta CDR3 regions were amplified. The workflow started with a first-round RT-PCR run with HTBI primers and then moved on to a second-round multiplex PCR. One entry per CDR3 protein, called by TCRdb with MiXCR from the multiplex PCR reads. The data contain 650,000 to 900,000 distinct CDR3 sequences, approximately 40% of them singletons. Sequenced material: peripheral blood. Source of these receptors: an adult man with Graves' ophthalmopathy.

V usage is TRBV3-1 and J usage is TRBJ2-5; D unclear. Trimming cost V 3 bases and J 3 bases, with 5 bases left between them. Germline lookup yields CDR1 LGHDT and CDR2 YNNKEL (reference sequence). The length of the CDR3 is 12 residues. The CDR3 is CASSHAEETQYF. For the CDR3, the DNA is TGTGCCAGCAGCCACGCAGAAGAGACCCAGTACTTC.

This clonotype is a singleton in its sample. The rearrangement uses TRBV25-1 and TRBJ2-2, with a possible D match to TRBD2 (5 bases). V was shortened by 8 bases and J by 3 bases, with 16 bases between the two germline ends. Germline values: CDR1 MGHDK, CDR2 SYGVNS. The CDR3 contains 15 residues. CDR3 in DNA: TGTGCCAGCTCACCGCAGGCGCGGGACACCGGGGAGCTGTTTTTT. Amino acid sequence: CASSPQARDTGELFF.

The chain couples TRBV5-1 to TRBJ2-5; no clear D. The J call may not be correct, given that the DNA end is closer to TRBJ2-7. Germline CDR1 SGHRS, CDR2 YFSETQ. The CDR3 contains 14 residues. This chain's CDR3 is CASSLAVSACEQYF. CDR3 in DNA: TGCGCCAGCAGCTTGGCGGTCTCTGCGTGCGAGCAGTACTTC.

The CDR3: CASSPGRAGNQPQHF. The CDR3 DNA reads TGTGCCAGCAGCCCCGGGAGGGCTGGCAATCAGCCCCAGCATTTT. V usage is TRBV5-6 and J usage is TRBJ1-5; D not certain. This CDR3 has 15 amino acids. Germline CDR1 SGHDT, CDR2 YYEEEE. Deletions cut 4 bases from V and 2 bases from J, with 13 bases between. Complete variable domain (other parts from reference TRBV5-6 and TRBJ1-5): DAGVTQSPTHLIKTRGQQVTLRCSPKSGHDTVSWYQQALGQGPQFIFQYYEEEERQRGNFPDRFSGHQFPNYSSELNVNALLLGDSALYLCASSPGRAGNQPQHFGDGTRLSIL.

The V gene is TRBV29-1, the J gene TRBJ1-3, with a tentative D call TRBD1 (5 bases). Germline CDR1 SQVTM, CDR2 ANQGSEA. The CDR3 covers 15 residues. Trimming stripped 0 bases from V and 8 bases from J, with 17 bases between. The CDR3 DNA reads TGCAGCGTTGAAGATCTTCAGGGCTACGGCTACACCATATATTTT. It is translated as CSVEDLQGYGYTIYF.

This clonotype appeared a few times. The CDR3: CASSVRTSGNTGELFF. The CDR3 region has the DNA TGTGCCAGTAGTGTCCGGACTAGCGGAAACACCGGGGAGCTGTTTTTT. This chain connects TRBV19 to TRBJ2-2; 10 positions match TRBD2. The CDR3 totals 16 residues. Germline V gene sequence: CDR1 LNHDA, CDR2 SQIVND (reference sequence). Losses at the gene ends were 5 bases for V and 2 bases for J; bases not matched to a gene: 5.

This clonotype was detected ten times or more. V usage is TRBV7-8 and J usage is TRBJ1-2, with D possibly matching TRBD1 (6 bases). Germline-derived CDR1 and CDR2 are SGHVS and FQNEAQ. Trimming took off 7 bases at V and 1 base at J, with 22 bases between the two ends. CDR3 length: 17 residues. The CDR3 protein is CASTLGGGAPSNYGYTF. DNA of the CDR3: TGTGCCAGCACCCTGGGAGGGGGAGCCCCAAGTAACTATGGCTACACCTTC.

The table lists this clonotype with a few counts. V usage is TRBV7-8 and J usage is TRBJ2-7; D possibly corresponds to TRBD1 (8 bases). V dropped 7 bases and J dropped 2 bases, with 21 bases sitting between them. Germline CDR1 is SGHVS and CDR2 is FQNEAQ. The CDR3 runs to 16 residues. Here the CDR3 reads CASTGGGQGATYEQYF. CDR3 in DNA: TGTGCCAGCACTGGGGGGGGTCAGGGGGCCACCTACGAGCAGTACTTC.

V is TRBV29-1 and J is TRBJ2-5, with 10 bases that match TRBD2. CDR1 is SQVTM and CDR2 is ANQGSEA in the germline V gene. There are 13 residues in the CDR3. The CDR3 region has the DNA TGCAGTATCCAAGCGGGAGGGCCGGAGACCCAGTACTTC. Residues: CSIQAGGPETQYF.

With respect to this clonotype: The junction does not match germline at one end; this may be a read error. This rearrangement joins TRBV24-1 to TRBJ2-5, with 9 nucleotides matching TRBD1. CDR1 KGHDR and CDR2 SFDVKD come from the germline V gene. The CDR3 runs 15 residues. Here the CDR3 reads CAISEGDREVQPQYF. As DNA, the CDR3 is TGTGCCATCAGTGAGGGGGACAGGGAGGTTCAGCCCCAGTACTTC.

The DNA for the CDR3 is TGTGCCAGCACTGATCAGGACAGAGTCCTTCAGCCCCAGCATTTT. Protein product: CASTDQDRVLQPQHF. The V gene is TRBV24-1, the J gene TRBJ1-5; possible D gene TRBD1, 6 bases. Germline V lookup: CDR1 KGHDR, CDR2 SFDVKD. Trimming stripped 11 bases from V and 6 bases from J, with 22 bases between. The CDR3 spans 15 residues.